Shown below are 20 T cell receptor beta chains from a single sample sequenced in a study of blood T cell repertoires in COVID-19. Clones were sequenced by immunoSEQ multiplex PCR, and TCRdb holds only the in-frame ones, with some missing. The table lists more than 300,000 clones, over 70% of them singletons, with about 6% in the top ten. Sequencing was performed on peripheral blood. The receptors originated from a woman aged 45-65 years with COVID-19, enrolled during active disease.

The chain couples TRBV6-5 to TRBJ2-7; 7 positions match TRBD1. Looked up from germline, CDR1 is MNHEY and CDR2 is SVGAGI. The CDR3 runs to 15 residues. The J segment lost 3 bases and the V segment lost 6 bases, leaving 11 bases of the junction unmatched. CDR3 in amino acids: CASRSGQANFYEQYF. CDR3 in DNA: TGTGCCAGCAGGTCCGGACAGGCAAACTTCTACGAGCAGTACTTC.

The chain has TRBV7-9 and TRBJ1-1; 7 bases are shared with TRBD1. This CDR3 is built from 18 residues. Unmatched junction bases numbered 15, after V lost 5 bases and J lost 0 bases. In germline, CDR1 is SEHNR, CDR2 FQNEAQ (reference sequence). The CDR3 nucleotides are TGTGCCAGCAGCCCGTATAAGGACAGGATTGGTATGAACACTGAAGCTTTCTTT. This encodes CASSPYKDRIGMNTEAFF.

The V gene is TRBV18, the J gene TRBJ2-4; no firm D call. The CDR3 spans 16 residues. The V end was cut by 3 bases, the J end by 2 bases, with 14 bases between. CDR1 is KGHSH and CDR2 is LQKENI in the germline V gene. The CDR3 region has the DNA TGTGCCAGCTCACCGTTTGGGCCGTCCCCCAAAAACATTCAGTACTTC. It specifies CASSPFGPSPKNIQYF.

The chain links TRBV7-8 to TRBJ2-2; 8 bases are shared with TRBD2. The length of the CDR3 is 17 residues. The ends lost 0 bases at V and 5 bases at J; junction bases unmatched: 8. In germline, CDR1 is SGHVS, CDR2 FQNEAQ. CDR3 coding DNA: TGTGCCAGCAGCTTAGCGCGGGGGGTCCGGGGGACCGGGGAGCTGTTTTTT. Amino acids: CASSLARGVRGTGELFF. Using reference TRBV7-8 and TRBJ2-2 for the parts outside the CDR3, the full variable domain is GAGVSQSPRYKVAKRGQDVALRCDPISGHVSLFWYQQALGQGPEFLTYFQNEAQLDKSGLPSDRFFAERPEGSVSTLKIQRTQQEDSAVYLCASSLARGVRGTGELFFGEGSRLTVL.

The V gene is TRBV6-5, the J gene TRBJ2-7; 7 bases fit TRBD1. V lost 6 bases and J lost 5; bases outside the gene matches: 7. The CDR3 runs 13 residues. From germline, CDR1 is MNHEY and CDR2 SVGAGI. The CDR3, as DNA: TGTGCCAGCAGCCGCACAGGGGCCCACGAGCAGTACTTC. Translated, it gives CASSRTGAHEQYF.

The rearrangement uses TRBV24-1 and TRBJ2-5; 12 bases line up with TRBD1. The CDR3 covers 15 residues. The germline V gene has CDR1 KGHDR and CDR2 SFDVKD. The V and J ends lost 4 bases and 4 bases, in that order; junction bases with no gene match: 3. The CDR3 protein is CATSEGTGGGETQYF. As DNA, the CDR3 is TGTGCCACCAGTGAAGGGACAGGGGGCGGAGAGACCCAGTACTTC.

This clone was recorded only once. This chain joins TRBV2 and TRBJ2-3, with a weak D call TRBD2 (6 bases). V was shortened by 3 bases and J by 1 base, with 17 bases between the two germline ends. Germline CDR1 reads SNHLY; CDR2 reads FYNNEI. This CDR3 has 17 amino acids. In DNA form, the CDR3 reads TGTGCCAGCAGTGACCTCCCTCGCGGGATTGGCACAGATACGCAGTATTTT. It yields the protein CASSDLPRGIGTDTQYF.

The J gene is TRBJ2-2, the V gene TRBV30, with D perhaps TRBD2 (6 bases). Germline CDR1 reads GTSNPN; CDR2 reads SVGIG (reference sequence). The V end was cut by 0 bases, the J end by 0 bases, with 11 bases between. There are 16 residues in the CDR3. DNA of the CDR3: TGTGCCTGGAGTGTACGGAGACTAGCGAACACCGGGGAGCTGTTTTTT. Protein sequence: CAWSVRRLANTGELFF.

The chain has TRBV18 and TRBJ2-1; TRBD1 might be the D (8 bases). The CDR3 contains 13 residues. Between the trimmed V and J ends, which lost 8 bases and 8 bases, there was a span of 16 bases. CDR1 and CDR2 from the germline V gene are KGHSH and LQKENI. The CDR3 DNA reads as TGTGCCAGCGTAAGGACAGGGAGGGATGAGCAGTTCTTC. Translated: CASVRTGRDEQFF.

The gene calls are TRBV7-9 and TRBJ1-2; TRBD1 agrees at 10 bases. Germline CDR1 is SEHNR and CDR2 is FQNEAQ (reference sequence). This CDR3 has 15 residues. V lost 0 bases to trimming and J lost 7 bases; unmatched junction nucleotides: 5. CDR3 bases: TGTGCCAGCAGCTTAGCTGGACAGGGGGTAAGTGGCTACACCTTC. Encoded protein: CASSLAGQGVSGYTF.

This chain uses TRBV2 with TRBJ2-2; 7 nucleotides align to TRBD2. CDR1 and CDR2 (germline): SNHLY, FYNNEI. The V segment lost 8 bases and the J segment 4 bases; nucleotides outside the gene matches: 10. CDR3 size: 15 residues. CDR3 bases: TGTGCCAGCTCCCAGCGGGGAGGGATCACCGGGGAGCTGTTTTTT. Its translation: CASSQRGGITGELFF.

V is TRBV29-1 and J is TRBJ1-1; D is unclear. Trimming stripped 2 bases from V and 6 bases from J, with 16 bases between. Per germline, CDR1 SQVTM and CDR2 ANQGSEA. This CDR3 is 14 amino acids long. The chain's CDR3 is CSVEKSPIGAEAFF. The CDR3 bases are TGCAGCGTTGAAAAAAGCCCAATCGGTGCTGAAGCTTTCTTT. Looking up the rest from reference TRBV29-1 and TRBJ1-1 gives the full variable domain: SAVISQKPSRDICQRGTSLTIQCQVDSQVTMMFWYRQQPGQSLTLIATANQGSEATYESGFVIDKFPISRPNLTFSTLTVSNMSPEDSSIYLCSVEKSPIGAEAFFGQGTRLTVV.

The chain is built from TRBV10-2 and TRBJ2-1; 11 nucleotides line up with TRBD2. The J segment lost 8 bases and the V segment lost 5 bases, leaving 8 bases of the junction unmatched. Germline CDR1 reads WSHSY; CDR2 reads SAAADI. The CDR3 is made up of 15 amino acids. The CDR3, as DNA: TGCGCCAGCAGTCGACTAGCGGGATTTTGGGATGAGCAGTTCTTC. The encoded protein is CASSRLAGFWDEQFF.

The chain employs TRBV18 and TRBJ1-2, with 7 bases identical to TRBD1. V was pared by 0 bases and J by 4 bases, with 5 bases of the junction left unmatched. The CDR3 is 15 amino acids. From germline, CDR1 is KGHSH and CDR2 LQKENI. The CDR3 reads CASSPPWDRGYGYTF. DNA for the CDR3: TGTGCCAGCTCACCACCCTGGGACAGAGGCTATGGCTACACCTTC.

The chain uses TRBV5-4 and TRBJ1-1; 10 bases are a match to TRBD1. The J segment lost 5 bases and the V segment lost 5 bases, leaving 9 bases of the junction unmatched. Germline values: CDR1 SGHNT, CDR2 YYREEE (reference sequence). The CDR3 runs to 15 residues. The CDR3 DNA reads as TGTGCCAGCAGGGGGAAGACAGGGGGCCTTACTGAAGCTTTCTTT. This encodes CASRGKTGGLTEAFF.

The rearrangement uses TRBV27 and TRBJ1-1, with TRBD1 matching 7 bases. The germline CDR1 and CDR2 sequences are MNHEY and SMNVEV (reference sequence). Trimming at V came to 6 bases and at J to 3 bases, leaving 7 bases not matched to a gene. This CDR3 has 14 residues. The CDR3 sequence is CASRNLDRDTEAFF. The CDR3 nucleotides read TGTGCCAGCAGGAACTTAGACAGGGACACTGAAGCTTTCTTT.

The V gene is TRBV7-9, the J gene TRBJ2-7; D gene unclear. The germline CDR1 and CDR2 sequences are SEHNR and FQNEAQ (reference sequence). V gave up 4 bases and J gave up 5 bases, with 15 bases separating them. The CDR3 has 14 amino acids. This chain's CDR3 is CASSSAAFADEQYF. As DNA, the CDR3 is TGTGCCAGCAGCTCTGCGGCTTTTGCGGACGAGCAGTACTTC.

In regard to this clone: The junction departs from the called germline gene at one end, perhaps through a read error. The rearrangement joins TRBV6-6 to TRBJ2-1; tentative D call: TRBD1 (6 bases). The V gene's germline CDR1 is MNHNY and CDR2 SVGAGI (reference sequence). The CDR3 is 15 amino acids. The CDR3 nucleotides are TGTGCCAGCAGAAACTCCGCTACACAGGGCCCAATCCGGCTCTTC. Translated, it gives CASRNSATQGPIRLF.

The rearrangement uses TRBV6-2 or TRBV6-3 and TRBJ2-1; TRBD2 matches 7 bases. The CDR3 spans 16 residues. Germline assignment: CDR1 MNHEY and CDR2 SVGEGT. V dropped 2 bases and J dropped 3; count of bases not matched to a gene: 7. The CDR3 here is CASSYLADIDYNEQFF. The CDR3 DNA is TGTGCCAGCAGTTACCTAGCGGATATCGACTACAATGAGCAGTTCTTC.

The chain joins TRBV19 to TRBJ1-2; a weak D match, TRBD1 (5 bases). Trimming took off 9 bases at V and 6 bases at J, with 14 bases between the two ends. This CDR3 is built from 12 residues. Germline CDR1 and CDR2: LNHDA and SQIVND (reference sequence). The CDR3 nucleotides are TGTGCCAGGTTCCGACAGTTCGATGGCTACACCTTC. It translates to CARFRQFDGYTF.